This T cell receptor beta chain derives from a study of human T cells and chemical hapten exposure. Germline V gene sequence: CDR1 SEHNR, CDR2 FQNEAQ (reference sequence). The V end was cut by 1 base, the J end by 0 bases, with 8 bases between. The CDR3 spans 15 residues. This sample's time point: patch test 3, about 24 weeks after DPC sensitization. The treatment is: therapeutic diphenylcyclopropenone sensitization with weekly scalp DPC. The donor pool consisted of alopecia patients aged 18 to 70 years, considered suitable for DPC. This clonotype turned up a few times. The study used a library that attached unique molecular identifiers to individual cDNA molecules. Via MiXCR, TCRdb re-called the RACE reads, giving one row per CDR3 protein. This sample has more than 150,000 distinct CDR3 sequences; around a quarter occur once, and the top ten carry roughly 2.4%.

The TCR sequence derives from a woman between 35 and 50 years old with alopecia areata. Some clones in this sample may be carry-over from other donors' samples. The sample here was whole blood, taken in connection with sensitization to the hapten diphenylcyclopropenone (DPC). The chain is built from TRBV7-9 and TRBJ2-3, with D perhaps being TRBD1 or TRBD2 (5 bases each). The chain's CDR3 is CASSLEWGSTDTQYF. Here the CDR3 DNA reads TGTGCCAGCAGCTTAGAGTGGGGGAGCACAGATACGCAGTATTTT. Full variable domain (remainder filled in from reference TRBV7-9 and TRBJ2-3): DTGVSQNPRHKITKRGQNVTFRCDPISEHNRLYWYRQTLGQGPEFLTYFQNEAQLEKSRLLSDRFSAERPKGSFSTLEIQRTEQGDSAMYLCASSLEWGSTDTQYFGPGTRLTVL.